This TCR beta chain comes out of a study of post-analysis software for immune sequencing data. About the study: The study covered relapsing-remitting, secondary progressive and progressive-relapsing courses of multiple sclerosis. Findings and limits, study-wide: Multiple sclerosis patients showed significantly lower normalized Chao1 diversity than controls did. With F measure, samples from one preparation batch clustered together strongly. Comparison of patients with controls showed five TRBV segments more frequent in patients, TRBV5-6, TRBV5-1 and TRBV20-1 among them.

Every TCR beta cDNA library bore unique molecular identifiers. The T cell input of roughly 0.9 to 11 million gave hundreds of thousands of cDNA molecules. TCRdb used MiXCR to reprocess the PCR reads, holding one entry per CDR3 protein. Of about 460,000 distinct CDR3 sequences in the sample, over 35% were seen once. There are a few counts of this clonotype. What it recognizes is unknown. Trimming stripped 6 bases from V and 1 base from J, with 9 bases between. The CDR3 runs to 13 residues. The germline CDR1 and CDR2 sequences are MNHEY and SMNVEV (reference sequence). The receptor was isolated from a girl between 10 and 17 years old with multiple sclerosis. The rearrangement uses TRBV27 and TRBJ1-1, with D possibly TRBD1 on 5 matching bases. Sequenced: blood. The CDR3 DNA reads as TGTGCCAGCAGACAGGACGGGAACACTGAAGCTTTCTTT. Encoded protein: CASRQDGNTEAFF.